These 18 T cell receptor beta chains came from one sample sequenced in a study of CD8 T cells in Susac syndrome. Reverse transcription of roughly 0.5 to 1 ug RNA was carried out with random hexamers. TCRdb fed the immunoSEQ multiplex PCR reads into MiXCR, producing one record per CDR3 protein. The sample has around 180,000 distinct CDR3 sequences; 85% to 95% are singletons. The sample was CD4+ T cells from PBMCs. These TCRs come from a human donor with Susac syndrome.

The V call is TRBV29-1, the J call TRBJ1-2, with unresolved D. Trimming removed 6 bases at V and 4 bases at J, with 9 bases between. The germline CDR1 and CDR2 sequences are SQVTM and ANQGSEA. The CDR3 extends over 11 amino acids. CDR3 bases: TGCAGCGTGAGGGTTATCTATGGCTACACCTTC. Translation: CSVRVIYGYTF.

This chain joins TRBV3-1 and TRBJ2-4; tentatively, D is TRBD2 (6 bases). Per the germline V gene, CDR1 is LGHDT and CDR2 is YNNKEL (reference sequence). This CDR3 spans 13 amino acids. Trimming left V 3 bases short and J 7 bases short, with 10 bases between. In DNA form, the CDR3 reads TGTGCCAGCAGCCAGACTAGAGGGAACATTCAGTACTTC. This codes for CASSQTRGNIQYF.

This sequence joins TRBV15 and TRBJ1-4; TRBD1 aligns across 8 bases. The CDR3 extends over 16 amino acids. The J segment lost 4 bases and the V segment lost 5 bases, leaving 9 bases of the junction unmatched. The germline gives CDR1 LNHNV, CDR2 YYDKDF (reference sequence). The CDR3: CATSGGTGRGNEKLFF. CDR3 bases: TGTGCCACCAGCGGCGGGACAGGCCGTGGTAATGAAAAACTGTTTTTT.

The CDR3 bases are TGCGCCAGCAGCTTGGAGGGGCCGGGAGGAGAGACCCAGTACTTC. Translation: CASSLEGPGGETQYF. The rearrangement links TRBV5-1 to TRBJ2-5, with 7 bases that match TRBD2. This CDR3 has 15 amino acids. CDR1 and CDR2 (germline): SGHRS, YFSETQ. The V gene end was trimmed by 0 bases and the J gene end by 4 bases; junction bases not matched to a gene: 6.

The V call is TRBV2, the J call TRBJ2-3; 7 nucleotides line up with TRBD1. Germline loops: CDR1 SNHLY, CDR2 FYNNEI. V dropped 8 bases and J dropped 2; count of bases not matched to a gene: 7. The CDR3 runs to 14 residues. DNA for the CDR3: TGTGCCAGCTCCCTACAGGGGCCCACAGATACGCAGTATTTT. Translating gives CASSLQGPTDTQYF.

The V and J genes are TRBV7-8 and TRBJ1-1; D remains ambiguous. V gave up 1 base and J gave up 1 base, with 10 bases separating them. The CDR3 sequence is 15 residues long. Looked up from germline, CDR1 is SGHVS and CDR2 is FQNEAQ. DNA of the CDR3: TGTGCCAGCAGCTTAGATCTGGGGAGGAACACTGAAGCTTTCTTT. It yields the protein CASSLDLGRNTEAFF.

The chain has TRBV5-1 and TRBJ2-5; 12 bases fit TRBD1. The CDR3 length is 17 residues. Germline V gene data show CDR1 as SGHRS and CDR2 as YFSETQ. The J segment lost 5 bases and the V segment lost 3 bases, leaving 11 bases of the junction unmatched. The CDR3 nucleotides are TGCGCCAGCAGCTCAAACCCGGGACAGGGGGCGTGGGAGACCCAGTACTTC. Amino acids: CASSSNPGQGAWETQYF.

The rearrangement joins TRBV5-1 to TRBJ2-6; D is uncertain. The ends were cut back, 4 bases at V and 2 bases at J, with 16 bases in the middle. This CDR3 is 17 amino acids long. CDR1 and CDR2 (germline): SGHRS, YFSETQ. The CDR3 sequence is CASSLRINSAGANVLTF. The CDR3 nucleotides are TGCGCCAGCAGCCTAAGGATCAACTCCGCTGGGGCCAACGTCCTGACTTTC.

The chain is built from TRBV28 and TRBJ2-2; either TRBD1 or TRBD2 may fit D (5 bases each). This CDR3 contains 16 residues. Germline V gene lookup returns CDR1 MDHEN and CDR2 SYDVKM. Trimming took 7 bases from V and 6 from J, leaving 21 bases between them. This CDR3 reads CASTSSGQGPAGELFF. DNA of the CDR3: TGTGCCAGCACCTCCTCCGGGCAGGGACCGGCCGGGGAGCTGTTTTTT.

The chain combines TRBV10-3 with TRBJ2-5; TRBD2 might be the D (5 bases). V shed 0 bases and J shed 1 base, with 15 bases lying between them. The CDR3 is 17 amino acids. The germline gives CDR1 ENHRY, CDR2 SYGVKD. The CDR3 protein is CAISESGSTGSQETQYF. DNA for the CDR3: TGTGCCATCAGTGAGTCAGGAAGTACGGGGAGCCAAGAGACCCAGTACTTC.

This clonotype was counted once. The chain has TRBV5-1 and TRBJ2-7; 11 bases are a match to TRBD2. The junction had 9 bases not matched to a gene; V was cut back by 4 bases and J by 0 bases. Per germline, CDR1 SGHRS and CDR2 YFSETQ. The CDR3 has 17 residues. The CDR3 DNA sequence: TGCGCCAGCAGCCGAGGACTAGCGGGTGAAACCTCCTACGAGCAGTACTTC. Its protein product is CASSRGLAGETSYEQYF.

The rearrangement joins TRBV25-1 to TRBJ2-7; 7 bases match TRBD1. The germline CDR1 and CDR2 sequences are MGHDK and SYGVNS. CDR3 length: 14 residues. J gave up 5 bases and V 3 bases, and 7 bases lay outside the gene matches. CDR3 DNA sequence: TGTGCCAGCAGTGAGATACAGGGGTTCGACGAGCAGTACTTC. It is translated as CASSEIQGFDEQYF.

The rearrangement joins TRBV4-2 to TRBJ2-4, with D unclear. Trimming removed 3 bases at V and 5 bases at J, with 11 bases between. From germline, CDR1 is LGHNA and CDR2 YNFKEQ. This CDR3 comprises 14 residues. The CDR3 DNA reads TGTGCCAGCAGCCAGGAAAAGATACAAAACATTCAGTACTTC. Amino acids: CASSQEKIQNIQYF.

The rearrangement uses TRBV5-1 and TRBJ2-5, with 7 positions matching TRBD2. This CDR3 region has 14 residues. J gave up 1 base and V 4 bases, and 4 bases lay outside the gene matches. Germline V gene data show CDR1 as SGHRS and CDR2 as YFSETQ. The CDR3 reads CASSGPSGQETQYF. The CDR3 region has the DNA TGCGCCAGCAGCGGCCCTAGCGGCCAAGAGACCCAGTACTTC.

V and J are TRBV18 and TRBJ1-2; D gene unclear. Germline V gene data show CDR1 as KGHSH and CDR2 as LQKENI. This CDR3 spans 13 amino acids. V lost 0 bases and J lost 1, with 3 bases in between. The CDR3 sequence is CASSPPVNYGYTF. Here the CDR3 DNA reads TGTGCCAGCTCACCACCGGTTAACTATGGCTACACCTTC.

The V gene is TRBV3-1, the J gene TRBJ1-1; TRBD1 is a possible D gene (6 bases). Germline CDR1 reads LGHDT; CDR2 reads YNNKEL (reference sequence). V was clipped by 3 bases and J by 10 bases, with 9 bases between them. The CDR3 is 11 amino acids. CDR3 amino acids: CASSQRGTAFF. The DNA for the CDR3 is TGTGCCAGCAGCCAGAGGGGGACAGCTTTCTTT.

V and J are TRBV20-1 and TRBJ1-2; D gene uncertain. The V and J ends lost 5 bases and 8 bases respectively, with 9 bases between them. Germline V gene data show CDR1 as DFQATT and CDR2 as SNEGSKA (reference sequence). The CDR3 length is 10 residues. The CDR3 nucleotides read TGCAGTGCTCCTCTGGGGGGCTACACCTTC. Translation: CSAPLGGYTF.

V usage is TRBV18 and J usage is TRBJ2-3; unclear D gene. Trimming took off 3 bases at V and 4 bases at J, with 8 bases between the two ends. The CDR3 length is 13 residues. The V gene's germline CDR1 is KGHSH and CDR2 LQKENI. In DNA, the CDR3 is TGTGCCAGCTCACCGGTTAACGCAGATACGCAGTATTTT. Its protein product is CASSPVNADTQYF.